Below, 27 T cell receptor beta chains from the same sample are listed, as sequenced in a study. The TRBV12-4/TRBJ1-2 clonotypes were amplified using barcode primers with ligated adaptors. MiXCR, run by TCRdb on the multiplex PCR reads, gives a single entry per CDR3 protein. The sample contains some 200 distinct CDR3 sequences, 5% to 8% of which appear only once. The sorted Tregs were CD4+CD25+CD127-/low cells. The sample was tumor-infiltrating Tregs sorted from the breast tumor. All receptors derive from a female donor with breast cancer.

In its sample, this clonotype ranks as large. The chain couples TRBV12-3 or TRBV12-4 to TRBJ1-2; D is ambiguous. Trimming took 7 bases from V and 4 from J, leaving 16 bases between them. The CDR3 extends over 14 amino acids. The CDR3: CASNPTGQLYGYTF. CDR3 nucleotides: TGTGCCAGCAACCCAACCGGGCAGCTCTATGGCTACACCTTC.

This clonotype is deemed large. V is TRBV12-3 or TRBV12-4 and J is TRBJ1-2, with 8 nucleotides matching TRBD1. V gave up 8 bases and J gave up 4 bases; unmatched junction bases: 9. The CDR3 covers 14 residues. CDR3 in amino acids: CASQPAGTGYGYTF. CDR3 in DNA: TGTGCCAGCCAACCCGCCGGGACAGGCTATGGCTACACCTTC.

This clonotype is categorized as large. The V and J genes are TRBV12-3 or TRBV12-4 and TRBJ1-2, with D perhaps TRBD1 (5 bases). V dropped 6 bases and J dropped 0 bases, with 11 bases sitting between them. This CDR3 is 14 amino acids long. In DNA form, the CDR3 reads TGTGCCAGCAGGCTGGCAGGGACTAACTATGGCTACACCTTC. Protein: CASRLAGTNYGYTF.

This clonotype is categorized as large. CDR3 residues: CASSTRRQGTYGYTF. The CDR3 DNA reads TGTGCCAGCAGCACCCGGCGACAGGGAACCTATGGCTACACCTTC. The rearrangement uses TRBV12-3 or TRBV12-4 and TRBJ1-2; 7 positions agree with TRBD1. This CDR3 has 15 residues. V lost 6 bases and J lost 4; bases outside the gene matches: 11.

Within the sample, this clonotype is large. The genes are TRBV12-3 or TRBV12-4 and TRBJ1-2, with D unresolved. The length of the CDR3 is 13 residues. With 3 bases removed from V and 8 bases from J, the gap between germline ends came to 13 bases. For the CDR3, the DNA is TGTGCCAGCAGTTTCCGCGACTTGGGAGGCTACACCTTC. This gives the protein CASSFRDLGGYTF.

By sample fraction, this clonotype is large. The rearrangement uses TRBV12-3 or TRBV12-4 and TRBJ1-2; D remains ambiguous. V gave up 8 bases and J gave up 2 bases, with 9 bases separating them. The CDR3 has 12 amino acids. The CDR3 region has the DNA TGTGCCAGCGGGAAATCCAACTATGGCTACACCTTC. It codes for CASGKSNYGYTF.

This clonotype ranks as large (0.1 to 1%). CDR3 amino acids: CASSLTDLYGYTF. The CDR3 nucleotides are TGTGCCAGCAGTTTGACAGACCTTTATGGCTACACCTTC. V usage is TRBV12-3 or TRBV12-4 and J usage is TRBJ1-2; D may be TRBD1 (5 bases). The CDR3 sequence is 13 residues long. V dropped 3 bases and J dropped 5 bases, with 10 bases sitting between them.

By proportion, this clonotype is medium-sized. The CDR3 loop is CASSSSAGGYGYTF. The CDR3 DNA reads TGTGCCAGCAGTTCCTCGGCAGGAGGCTATGGCTACACCTTC. The chain uses TRBV12-3 or TRBV12-4 and TRBJ1-2; no definite D call. This CDR3 spans 14 amino acids. The germline V and J ends were trimmed by 4 bases and 4 bases, with 13 bases remaining between them.

By sample fraction, this clonotype is medium-sized (0.01 to 0.1%). Since no conserved phenylalanine or tryptophan closes the CDR3, a read error is the likely cause. The J gene is TRBJ1-2, the V gene TRBV12-3 or TRBV12-4; D is unresolved. V dropped 2 bases and J dropped 4 bases, with 11 bases sitting between them. CDR3 length: 14 amino acids. Here the CDR3 DNA reads TGTGCCAGCAGTTTAAGTCAAGGAAGCTATGGCTACACCATC. As protein: CASSLSQGSYGYTI.

This clonotype was seen only once. V and J are TRBV12-3 or TRBV12-4 and TRBJ1-2; no clear D. V was pared by 4 bases and J by 0 bases, with 9 bases between. CDR3 length equals 14 residues. CDR3 nucleotide sequence: TGTGCCAGCAGTTCCCGGGAAACTAACTATGGCTACACCTTC. It translates to CASSSRETNYGYTF.

Judged by abundance, this clonotype is large (0.1 to 1%). The junction differs from germline at one of its ends, possibly a read error. J is TRBJ1-2 and V is TRBV12-3 or TRBV12-4, with a weak D call TRBD1 (6 bases). The CDR3 extends over 14 amino acids. The CDR3 region is CASRLGQYNYGYTF. For the CDR3, the DNA is TGTGCCAGCAGATTAGGACAGTATAACTATGGCTACACCTTC.

V usage is TRBV12-3 or TRBV12-4 and J usage is TRBJ1-2; D might be TRBD1 (6 bases). Between the trimmed V and J ends, which lost 6 bases and 4 bases, there was a span of 15 bases. This CDR3 has 14 residues. CDR3 residues: CASRRQASGYGYTF. The CDR3 DNA reads as TGTGCCAGCAGGCGACAGGCGAGCGGCTATGGCTACACCTTC.

This clonotype is large. The V gene is TRBV12-3 or TRBV12-4, the J gene TRBJ1-2; D remains ambiguous. V was clipped by 3 bases and J by 6 bases, with 17 bases between them. The CDR3 length is 15 residues. As DNA, the CDR3 is TGTGCCAGCAGTTTGGGGAACATCGTATCGAATGGCTACACCTTC. It yields the protein CASSLGNIVSNGYTF.

This clonotype is judged large (0.1 to 1%). The V call is TRBV12-3 or TRBV12-4, the J call TRBJ1-2; unclear D gene. The V end was cut by 5 bases, the J end by 3 bases, with 7 bases between. This CDR3 has 12 residues. As DNA, the CDR3 is TGTGCCAGCAGTACCGGGGACTATGGCTACACCTTC. This codes for CASSTGDYGYTF.

By proportion, this clonotype is large. The chain recombines TRBV12-3 or TRBV12-4 with TRBJ1-2, with D possibly matching TRBD1 (5 bases). Trimming took off 1 base at V and 5 bases at J, with 11 bases between the two ends. The CDR3 is 14 amino acids. Written as DNA, the CDR3 is TGTGCCAGCAGTTTAGAGGGACGGATTTATGGCTACACCTTC. This translates into CASSLEGRIYGYTF.

This clonotype is judged large. This rearrangement joins TRBV12-3 or TRBV12-4 to TRBJ1-2, with D perhaps matching TRBD1 (5 bases). The CDR3 spans 12 residues. The ends were cut back, 0 bases at V and 8 bases at J, with 7 bases in the middle. CDR3 region: CASSLAGHGYTF. The CDR3 DNA reads TGTGCCAGCAGTTTAGCAGGACACGGCTACACCTTC.

This clonotype counts as large. In nucleotides, the CDR3 is TGTGCCAGCAGTCCAGCCGACTATGGCTACACCTTC. It yields the protein CASSPADYGYTF. The chain links TRBV12-3 or TRBV12-4 to TRBJ1-2; D is unclear. Trimming took off 5 bases at V and 3 bases at J, with 7 bases between the two ends. This CDR3 has 12 residues.

By its share, this clonotype is large. CDR3 residues: CASSLRDGYGYTF. CDR3 nucleotide sequence: TGTGCCAGCAGTTTACGGGACGGATATGGCTACACCTTC. The chain combines TRBV12-3 or TRBV12-4 with TRBJ1-2; possible D gene TRBD1, 5 bases. This CDR3 comprises 13 residues. Deletions cut 2 bases from V and 5 bases from J, with 9 bases between.

This clonotype is labeled as large. This chain links TRBV12-3 or TRBV12-4 with TRBJ1-2, with D possibly being TRBD1 (5 bases). This CDR3 has 14 amino acids. V was cut by 6 bases and J by 8 bases, with 19 bases left in between. The DNA for the CDR3 is TGTGCCAGCAGCCCTATGGACCGGGACGCCGGCTACACCTTC. Protein sequence: CASSPMDRDAGYTF.

The CDR3 sequence is CASSFGNYGYTF. In DNA form, the CDR3 reads TGTGCCAGCAGTTTTGGGAACTATGGCTACACCTTC. The chain recombines TRBV12-3 or TRBV12-4 with TRBJ1-2, with no clear D. V was clipped by 3 bases and J by 2 bases, with 4 bases between them. The CDR3 sequence is 12 residues long.

This clonotype counts as large. The conserved phenylalanine or tryptophan normally closing the CDR3 is absent here, so this likely arose from a read error. The DNA is left out, because the CDR3 cannot be placed on it with certainty; the CDR3 is given as TCRdb lists it. The V gene is TRBV12-3 or TRBV12-4, the J gene TRBJ1-2. The CDR3 spans 9 residues, counting both ends. Here the CDR3 reads CASSFGGSL.

By its share, this clonotype is medium-sized. The CDR3 DNA sequence: TGTGCCAGCAGCACCCGTAGATCAGGTTTCTATGGCTACACCTTC. Its translation: CASSTRRSGFYGYTF. The V gene is TRBV12-3 or TRBV12-4, the J gene TRBJ1-2; D is undetermined. The CDR3 runs 15 residues. Deletions cut 6 bases from V and 4 bases from J, with 18 bases between.

Sample share makes this clonotype large. V gene TRBV12-3 or TRBV12-4 combines with J gene TRBJ1-2; D is undetermined. Between the trimmed V and J ends, which lost 2 bases and 8 bases, there was a span of 18 bases. The CDR3 sequence is 15 residues long. The CDR3 sequence is CASSLMSYSGSGYTF. CDR3 coding DNA: TGTGCCAGCAGTTTAATGTCTTACTCTGGAAGCGGCTACACCTTC.

This clonotype is labeled large. The genes are TRBV12-3 or TRBV12-4 and TRBJ1-2; D possibly corresponds to TRBD1 (5 bases). V lost 6 bases and J lost 4, with 9 bases in between. The CDR3 totals 12 residues. The CDR3 spells CASSPGLYGYTF. In DNA, the CDR3 is TGTGCCAGCAGCCCGGGGCTCTATGGCTACACCTTC.

Sample share makes this clonotype large. The chain combines TRBV12-3 or TRBV12-4 with TRBJ1-2; the D is unclear. The V end was cut by 4 bases, the J end by 8 bases, with 8 bases between. This CDR3 spans 11 amino acids. CDR3 sequence reads: CASSSLDGYTF. The CDR3 nucleotides are TGTGCCAGCAGTTCCCTCGACGGCTACACCTTC.

By sample fraction, this clonotype is medium-sized. A much larger clone differs from this one at a single base, so this may be a read error. V gene TRBV12-3 or TRBV12-4 combines with J gene TRBJ1-2, with a possible D match to TRBD1 (5 bases). CDR3 length: 12 residues. Trimming removed 10 bases at V and 7 bases at J, with 16 bases between. CDR3 DNA sequence: TGTGCCAACAGCCCACAGGAGGTTGGCTACACCTTC. Amino acids: CANSPQEVGYTF.

This clonotype is labeled large. The chain uses TRBV12-3 or TRBV12-4 and TRBJ1-2; 7 nucleotides line up with TRBD1. The V and J ends lost 6 bases and 3 bases, in that order; junction bases with no gene match: 4. This CDR3 is built from 13 residues. In DNA form, the CDR3 reads TGTGCCAGCAGCTTTACAGGGGACTATGGCTACACCTTC. This sequence encodes CASSFTGDYGYTF.